This T cell receptor (beta chain) was sequenced in a study of T cells in Graves' hyperthyroidism and ophthalmopathy. RNA transcripts yielded amplified TCR beta CDR3 regions. The HTBI primer set served for first-round RT-PCR of the TCR CDR3. TCRdb passed the multiplex PCR reads through MiXCR, listing each CDR3 protein once. The profile shows about 400,000 distinct CDR3 sequences, about a sixth of them singletons. Germline CDR1 MNHEY, CDR2 SVGEGT. This CDR3 is built from 15 residues. The V end lost 0 bases, the J end lost 5 bases, and 13 bases lay between the germline ends. Sequencing was performed on blood. The TCR was taken from a woman aged 18 to 35 with Graves' hyperthyroidism. This chain joins TRBV6-2 or TRBV6-3 and TRBJ2-5, with D tentatively TRBD1 or TRBD2 (6 bases each). The CDR3 coding sequence is TGTGCCAGCAGTTACTCGAACGGGGGCGGCGAGACCCAGTACTTC. This codes for CASSYSNGGGETQYF.